The 7 T cell receptor beta chains presented below share a single source sample, sequenced in a study of PD-1 blockade in classical Hodgkin lymphoma. Time point described: cycle 4 day 1 (C4D1), after less than 7 weeks of nivolumab. There was relapse after autologous stem cell transplantation in every patient, and there was variation in brentuximab vedotin exposure. Sequencing used immunoSEQ multiplex PCR; TCRdb keeps in-frame clones, though not all of them. The sample records under 45,000 clones, about 70% being singletons. Sequenced here: peripheral blood mononuclear cells (PBMCs), sampled before the fourth cycle of nivolumab. The receptors were sampled from a human donor with classical Hodgkin lymphoma.

The V gene is TRBV27, the J gene TRBJ2-5; D may be TRBD2 (6 bases). The CDR3 runs 14 residues. Trimming took 2 bases from V and 4 from J, leaving 11 bases between them. Per germline, CDR1 MNHEY and CDR2 SMNVEV (reference sequence). The DNA for the CDR3 is TGTGCCAGCAGTTTACTAGGGAGGACAGAGACCCAGTACTTC. It encodes CASSLLGRTETQYF.

This clone was seen just once. The chain employs TRBV7-2 and TRBJ2-5; D unclear. Germline V gene sequence: CDR1 SGHTA, CDR2 FQGNSA. There are 15 residues in the CDR3. V was cut by 5 bases and J by 2 bases, with 15 bases left in between. The CDR3 DNA reads as TGTGCCAGCAGCGTAGATGGACGGGCACAAGAGACCCAGTACTTC. As protein: CASSVDGRAQETQYF.

The chain employs TRBV5-1 and TRBJ2-3; 9 bases are shared with TRBD1. CDR3 length equals 16 residues. The V and J ends lost 2 bases and 4 bases, in that order; junction bases with no gene match: 8. Germline lookup yields CDR1 SGHRS and CDR2 YFSETQ. The CDR3 protein is CASSLPGQGGSDTQYF. The CDR3 nucleotides are TGCGCCAGCAGCTTACCGGGACAGGGAGGGTCAGATACGCAGTATTTT.

The genes are TRBV6-6 and TRBJ2-5; no definite D call. CDR3 length equals 13 residues. Deletions cut 6 bases from V and 1 base from J, with 9 bases between. CDR1 is MNHNY, CDR2 SVGAGI, per germline (reference sequence). This chain's CDR3 is CASSRTVQETQYF. The CDR3 nucleotides are TGTGCCAGCAGCCGGACGGTCCAAGAGACCCAGTACTTC.

This clone was observed a few times. The chain has TRBV19 and TRBJ2-3; no clear D gene. The V gene lost 7 bases and the J gene lost 2 bases, with 16 bases spanning the gap. The length of the CDR3 is 15 residues. Germline V gene sequence: CDR1 LNHDA, CDR2 SQIVND (reference sequence). The CDR3 loop is CASKAQILSTDTQYF. DNA for the CDR3: TGTGCCAGTAAGGCCCAGATACTTTCCACAGATACGCAGTATTTT. The variable domain in full, completed from reference TRBV19 and TRBJ2-3, reads DGGITQSPKYLFRKEGQNVTLSCEQNLNHDAMYWYRQDPGQGLRLIYYSQIVNDFQKGDIAEGYSVSREKKESFPLTVTSAQKNPTAFYLCASKAQILSTDTQYFGPGTRLTVL.

The rearrangement joins TRBV10-3 to TRBJ2-3, with TRBD2 matching over 12 bases. J lost 5 bases, V lost 2 bases, and 11 bases had no gene match. This CDR3 region has 18 residues. Germline assignment: CDR1 ENHRY and CDR2 SYGVKD. In DNA form, the CDR3 reads TGTGCCATCAGTGAGGTTTCTAGCGGGAGGGCCAAAGAAGATACGCAGTATTTT. Protein: CAISEVSSGRAKEDTQYF.

V gene TRBV10-3 combines with J gene TRBJ2-1, with TRBD2 matching over 9 bases. The J segment lost 6 bases and the V segment lost 2 bases, leaving 5 bases of the junction unmatched. The germline V gene encodes CDR1 ENHRY and CDR2 SYGVKD. The CDR3 consists of 15 residues. CDR3 DNA: TGTGCCATCAGTGAGGGGCTAGCGGGAAGCAATGAGCAGTTCTTC. Translation gives CAISEGLAGSNEQFF.